A selection of T cell receptor beta chains follows, all from one sample in a study of CD8 T cells in Susac syndrome. TCRdb reprocessed the immunoSEQ multiplex PCR reads with MiXCR, giving one entry per CDR3 protein. The data hold over 150,000 distinct CDR3 sequences, with over 90% observed a single time. The sample was CD4+ T cells from PBMCs. Receptors were obtained from a human donor with Susac syndrome. The CDR3 runs from the conserved cysteine through the conserved F or W. A D gene is named only where the DNA matches it firmly. Only part of the rows carry a size: once, few, many, or a class if the clone is expanded.

D gene: NA; clone size: NA; J gene: TRBJ2-2; V gene: TRBV28; CDR3 DNA: TGTGCCAGCAGCACAGGGAGGACCGGGGAGCTGTTTTTT; CDR3 protein: CASSTGRTGELFF
D gene: NA; clone size: once; J gene: TRBJ1-1; V gene: TRBV28; CDR3 DNA: TGTGCCAGCACCGGGATTCCTATGAACACTGAAGCTTTCTTT; CDR3 protein: CASTGIPMNTEAFF
D gene: NA; clone size: NA; J gene: TRBJ1-5; V gene: TRBV20-1; CDR3 DNA: TGCAGTGCCAGCATAGGACCCGTAGATAGCAATCAGCCCCAGCATTTT; CDR3 protein: CSASIGPVDSNQPQHF
D gene: TRBD2; clone size: NA; J gene: TRBJ2-7; V gene: TRBV12-3/TRBV12-4; CDR3 DNA: TGTGCCAGCAGGACCGGACTAGCTGTGCCTTACGAGCAGTACTTC; CDR3 protein: CASRTGLAVPYEQYF
D gene: TRBD2; clone size: NA; J gene: TRBJ2-3; V gene: TRBV11-2; CDR3 DNA: TGTGCCAGCAGCGGACTAGCGGGAGTTTCAGATACGCAGTATTTT; CDR3 protein: CASSGLAGVSDTQYF
D gene: NA; clone size: NA; J gene: TRBJ1-2; V gene: TRBV7-9; CDR3 DNA: TGTGCCAGCAGCTTATCTCAGAATAATGGCTACACCTTC; CDR3 protein: CASSLSQNNGYTF
D gene: NA; clone size: NA; J gene: TRBJ1-1; V gene: TRBV7-2; CDR3 DNA: TGTGCCAGCAGCTTAGGGGCTAGTTCGAACACTGAAGCTTTCTTT; CDR3 protein: CASSLGASSNTEAFF
D gene: TRBD1; clone size: NA; J gene: TRBJ2-1; V gene: TRBV7-9; CDR3 DNA: TGTGCCAGCAGATCACCCGACAGGGGGAAGGGAAATGAGCAGTTCTTC; CDR3 protein: CASRSPDRGKGNEQFF
D gene: TRBD2; clone size: NA; J gene: TRBJ2-1; V gene: TRBV3-1; CDR3 DNA: TGTGCCGCAGGTAGCGGGACCTACAATGAGCAGTTCTTC; CDR3 protein: CAAGSGTYNEQFF
D gene: NA; clone size: NA; J gene: TRBJ2-7; V gene: TRBV20-1; CDR3 DNA: TGCAGTGCCGCCGCAGCCAACGAGCAGTACTTC; CDR3 protein: CSAAAANEQYF
D gene: NA; clone size: NA; J gene: TRBJ1-4; V gene: TRBV12-3/TRBV12-4; CDR3 DNA: TGTGCCAGCAGTTCACGGACCAAAGAAAAACTGTTTTTT; CDR3 protein: CASSSRTKEKLFF
D gene: TRBD1; clone size: once; J gene: TRBJ1-1; V gene: TRBV2; CDR3 DNA: TGTGCCAGCAGGCTACGGACAGGGAGGACTGAAGCTTTCTTT; CDR3 protein: CASRLRTGRTEAFF
D gene: TRBD2; clone size: NA; J gene: TRBJ2-5; V gene: TRBV20-1; CDR3 DNA: TGCAGTGCTAGAGCTAGCGGACTACAAGAGACCCAGTACTTC; CDR3 protein: CSARASGLQETQYF
D gene: TRBD2; clone size: NA; J gene: TRBJ2-7; V gene: TRBV11-2; CDR3 DNA: TGTGCCAGCAGCTTAAGCGGGATGAACGAGCAGTACTTC; CDR3 protein: CASSLSGMNEQYF
D gene: NA; clone size: NA; J gene: TRBJ1-2; V gene: TRBV19; CDR3 DNA: TGTGCCCCGGAGCGGCGGATTTCTAGGAACTACACCTTC; CDR3 protein: CAPERRISRNYTF
D gene: NA; clone size: NA; J gene: TRBJ2-7; V gene: TRBV20-1; CDR3 DNA: TGCAGTGCTAGGGGGACTGTCTACGAGCAGTACTTC; CDR3 protein: CSARGTVYEQYF
D gene: TRBD2; clone size: once; J gene: TRBJ2-1; V gene: TRBV20-1; CDR3 DNA: TGCAGTGCTAGAATCCTAGCGGGGGGGTCCTTACGCAATGAGCAGTTCTTC; CDR3 protein: CSARILAGGSLRNEQFF
D gene: NA; clone size: NA; J gene: TRBJ1-2; V gene: TRBV5-1; CDR3 DNA: TGCGCCAGCAGCTTGCCGCTCGGGGAGTCCTATGGCTACACCTTC; CDR3 protein: CASSLPLGESYGYTF
D gene: NA; clone size: NA; J gene: TRBJ2-3; V gene: TRBV12-3/TRBV12-4; CDR3 DNA: TGTGCCAGCAGCCTCACCCGGGGGATCGGCACAGATACGCAGTATTTT; CDR3 protein: CASSLTRGIGTDTQYF
D gene: NA; clone size: NA; J gene: TRBJ1-1; V gene: TRBV29-1; CDR3 DNA: TGCAGCGTTGAAGGCAGGGCGAACACTGAAGCTTTCTTT; CDR3 protein: CSVEGRANTEAFF
D gene: NA; clone size: NA; J gene: TRBJ2-5; V gene: TRBV12-5; CDR3 DNA: TGTGCTAGTGGTTCGACAGGGAGGGAGACCCAGTACTTC; CDR3 protein: CASGSTGRETQYF
D gene: NA; clone size: NA; J gene: TRBJ2-7; V gene: TRBV11-2; CDR3 DNA: TGTGCCAGCAGCTTAGTCCCGCCGGGGAGTCTGGTTAGATACGAGCAGTACTTC; CDR3 protein: CASSLVPPGSLVRYEQYF
D gene: TRBD1; clone size: NA; J gene: TRBJ1-5; V gene: TRBV20-1; CDR3 DNA: TGCAGTGCTAACCCGGGACAGGGCAATCAGCCCCAGCATTTT; CDR3 protein: CSANPGQGNQPQHF
D gene: NA; clone size: NA; J gene: TRBJ1-1; V gene: TRBV12-2; CDR3 DNA: TGTGCAAGTCGCTTACCCGGTAACACTGAAGCTTTCTTT; CDR3 protein: CASRLPGNTEAFF
D gene: NA; clone size: NA; J gene: TRBJ2-5; V gene: TRBV20-1; CDR3 DNA: TGCAGTGCTAGCGGGCGGGTAAAAGAGACCCAGTACTTC; CDR3 protein: CSASGRVKETQYF
D gene: NA; clone size: NA; J gene: TRBJ2-1; V gene: TRBV5-1; CDR3 DNA: TGCGCCAGCAGCTATGGACAGATCTCCTACAATGAGCAGTTCTTC; CDR3 protein: CASSYGQISYNEQFF
D gene: NA; clone size: NA; J gene: TRBJ2-2; V gene: TRBV2; CDR3 DNA: TGTGCCAGCAGTGGCTCGGAAGCCGGGGAGCTGTTTTTT; CDR3 protein: CASSGSEAGELFF
D gene: NA; clone size: NA; J gene: TRBJ2-7; V gene: TRBV28; CDR3 DNA: TGTGCCAGCAGGCGGATGTACGAGCAGTACTTC; CDR3 protein: CASRRMYEQYF
D gene: NA; clone size: NA; J gene: TRBJ1-4; V gene: TRBV18; CDR3 DNA: TGTGCCAGCTCACCATTCGCCGGCGAAAATGAAAAACTGTTTTTT; CDR3 protein: CASSPFAGENEKLFF
D gene: NA; clone size: NA; J gene: TRBJ2-7; V gene: TRBV29-1; CDR3 DNA: TGCAGCGTCGGTGGGGGGCGCGGGTACGAGCAGTACTTC; CDR3 protein: CSVGGGRGYEQYF
D gene: TRBD2; clone size: NA; J gene: TRBJ2-3; V gene: TRBV20-1; CDR3 DNA: TGCAGTGCCACAGCGGGAGGCCTGGTGGGGGATACGCAGTATTTT; CDR3 protein: CSATAGGLVGDTQYF
D gene: NA; clone size: NA; J gene: TRBJ2-5; V gene: TRBV10-3; CDR3 DNA: TGTGCCATCAGTGAGGGTAGGGAATCCGAGACCCAGTACTTC; CDR3 protein: CAISEGRESETQYF
D gene: NA; clone size: NA; J gene: TRBJ2-1; V gene: TRBV7-2; CDR3 DNA: TGTGCCAGCAGCCCCAACTCCCAGCAGTTCTTC; CDR3 protein: CASSPNSQQFF
D gene: NA; clone size: NA; J gene: TRBJ2-5; V gene: TRBV15; CDR3 DNA: TGTGCCACCAGCAGAAACCCGGGACGGGGACAAGAGACCCAGTACTTC; CDR3 protein: CATSRNPGRGQETQYF
D gene: TRBD2; clone size: NA; J gene: TRBJ2-1; V gene: TRBV20-1; CDR3 DNA: TGCAGTGCCGGACTAGCGGGGGTGAGAAATGAGCAGTTCTTC; CDR3 protein: CSAGLAGVRNEQFF
D gene: NA; clone size: NA; J gene: TRBJ2-1; V gene: TRBV29-1; CDR3 DNA: TGCAGCGCCCCTTTGGGCCCTTACAATGAGCAGTTCTTC; CDR3 protein: CSAPLGPYNEQFF
D gene: NA; clone size: NA; J gene: TRBJ2-6; V gene: TRBV19; CDR3 DNA: TGTGCCAGTAGTCCGGGACGGAGCTCTGGGGCCAACGTCCTGACTTTC; CDR3 protein: CASSPGRSSGANVLTF